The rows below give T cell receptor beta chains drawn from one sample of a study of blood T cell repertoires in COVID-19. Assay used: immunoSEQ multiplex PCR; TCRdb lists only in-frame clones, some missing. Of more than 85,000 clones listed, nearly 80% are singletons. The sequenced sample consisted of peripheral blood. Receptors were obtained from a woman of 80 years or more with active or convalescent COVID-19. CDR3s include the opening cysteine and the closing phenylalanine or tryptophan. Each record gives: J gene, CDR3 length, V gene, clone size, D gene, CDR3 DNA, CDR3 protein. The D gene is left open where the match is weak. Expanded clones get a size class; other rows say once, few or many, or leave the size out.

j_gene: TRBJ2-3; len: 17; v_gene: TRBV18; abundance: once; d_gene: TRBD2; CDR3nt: TGTGCCAGCTCACCACCGTTTCAACTAGCGGGAGTACATACGCAGTATTTT; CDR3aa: CASSPPFQLAGVHTQYF
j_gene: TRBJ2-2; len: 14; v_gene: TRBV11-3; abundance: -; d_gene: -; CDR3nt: TGTGCCAGCAGCTTAGGTGGGGGGACCGGGGAGCTGTTTTTT; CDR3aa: CASSLGGGTGELFF
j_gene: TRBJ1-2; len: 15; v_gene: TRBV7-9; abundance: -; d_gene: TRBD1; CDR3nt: TGTGCCAGCAGCCCAGAACAGGGGATCGCCTATGGCTACACCTTC; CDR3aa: CASSPEQGIAYGYTF
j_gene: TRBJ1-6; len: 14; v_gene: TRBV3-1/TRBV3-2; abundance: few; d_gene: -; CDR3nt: TGTGCCAGCAGCCTCGGGACTTCGGGTTCACCCCTCCACTTT; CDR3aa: CASSLGTSGSPLHF
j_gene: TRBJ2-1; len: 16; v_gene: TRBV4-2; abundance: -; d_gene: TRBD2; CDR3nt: TGTGCCAGCAGCCCCGTGGGACTAGGGGAGGGGAATGAGCAGTTCTTC; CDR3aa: CASSPVGLGEGNEQFF
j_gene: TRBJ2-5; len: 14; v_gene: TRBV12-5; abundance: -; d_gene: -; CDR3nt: TGTGCTAGTGGAAAACACCAGGTCCAAGAGACCCAGTACTTC; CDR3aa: CASGKHQVQETQYF
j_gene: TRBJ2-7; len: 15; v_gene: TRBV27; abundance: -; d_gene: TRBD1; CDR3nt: TGTGCCAGCAGCCCCGGACAGGACCCCTCCTACGAGCAGTACTTC; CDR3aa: CASSPGQDPSYEQYF
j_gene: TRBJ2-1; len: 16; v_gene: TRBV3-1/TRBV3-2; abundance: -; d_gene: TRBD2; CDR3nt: TGTGCCAGCAGCCAAACCCATAGCGGGAGGTACAATGAGCAGTTCTTC; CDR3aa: CASSQTHSGRYNEQFF
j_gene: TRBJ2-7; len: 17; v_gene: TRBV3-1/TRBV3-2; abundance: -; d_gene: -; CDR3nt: TGTGCCAGCAGTGGGAGGATTGCCGGGACAGTAACCTACGAGCAGTACTTC; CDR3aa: CASSGRIAGTVTYEQYF
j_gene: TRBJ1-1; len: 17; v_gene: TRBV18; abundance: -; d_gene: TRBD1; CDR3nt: TGTGCCAGCTCACCACCGGGACAGGGGGGAAAAGTCACTGAAGCTTTCTTT; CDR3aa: CASSPPGQGGKVTEAFF
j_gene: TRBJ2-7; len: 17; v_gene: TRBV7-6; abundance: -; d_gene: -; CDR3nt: TGTGCCAGCACCCGAGGGGGGGGAGGGCTCGGAGGGCACGAGCAGTACTTC; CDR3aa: CASTRGGGGLGGHEQYF
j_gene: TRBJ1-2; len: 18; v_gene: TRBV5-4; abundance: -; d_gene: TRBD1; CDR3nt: TGTGCCAGCAGCTTGGCGTCCGGGACAGGGCCTTCTCTCTATGGCTACACCTTC; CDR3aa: CASSLASGTGPSLYGYTF
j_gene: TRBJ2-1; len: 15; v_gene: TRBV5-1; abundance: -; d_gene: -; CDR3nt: TGCGCCAGCAGCTTGGCTCCCCAGGGGGAGGCTGAGCAGTTCTTC; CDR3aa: CASSLAPQGEAEQFF
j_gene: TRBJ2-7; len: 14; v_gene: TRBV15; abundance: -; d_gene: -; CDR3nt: TGTGCCACCAGCAGAGACCGAAGGGGCCACGAGCAGTACTTC; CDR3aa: CATSRDRRGHEQYF
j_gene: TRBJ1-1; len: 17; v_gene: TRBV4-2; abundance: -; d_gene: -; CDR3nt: TGTGCCAGCAGCCAAGATCCGGGGGGCCGGGTGAACACTGAAGCTTTCTTT; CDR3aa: CASSQDPGGRVNTEAFF
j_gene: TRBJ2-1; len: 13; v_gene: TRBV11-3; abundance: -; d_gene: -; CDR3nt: TGTGCCAGCAGCGTCGGGACATACAATGAGCAGTTCTTC; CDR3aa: CASSVGTYNEQFF
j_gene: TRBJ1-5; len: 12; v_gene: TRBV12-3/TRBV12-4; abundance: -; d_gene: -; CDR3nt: TGTGCCAGCAGTCCCGCGGGGCAGCCCCAGCATTTT; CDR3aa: CASSPAGQPQHF
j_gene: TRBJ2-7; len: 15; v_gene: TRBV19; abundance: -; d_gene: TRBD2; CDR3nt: TGTGCCAGTAGTTCGGGACTAGCGGGAGGGGACGAGCAGTACTTC; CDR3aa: CASSSGLAGGDEQYF
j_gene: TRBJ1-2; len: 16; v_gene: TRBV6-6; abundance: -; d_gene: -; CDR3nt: TGTGCCAGCAGTTACTCAGCTAACAGGGAAGACTATGGCTACACCTTC; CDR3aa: CASSYSANREDYGYTF
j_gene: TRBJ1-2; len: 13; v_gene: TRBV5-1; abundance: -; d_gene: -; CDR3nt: TGCGCCAGCAGCTTGGGACAGAACTATGGCTACACCTTC; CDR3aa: CASSLGQNYGYTF
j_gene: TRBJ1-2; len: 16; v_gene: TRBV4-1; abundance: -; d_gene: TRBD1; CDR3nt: TGCGCCAGCAGCCAACCTGGACAGGGAGGAGTACGAGGCTACACCTTC; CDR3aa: CASSQPGQGGVRGYTF
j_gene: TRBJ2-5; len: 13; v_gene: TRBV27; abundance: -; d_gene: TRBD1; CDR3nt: TGTGCCAGCAGGTTTGGGACAGAAGAGACCCAGTACTTC; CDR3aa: CASRFGTEETQYF
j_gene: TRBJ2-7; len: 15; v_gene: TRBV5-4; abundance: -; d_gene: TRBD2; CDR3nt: TGTGCCAGCAGCTTTCTAGCGGGAGGGCAATACGAGCAGTACTTC; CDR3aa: CASSFLAGGQYEQYF
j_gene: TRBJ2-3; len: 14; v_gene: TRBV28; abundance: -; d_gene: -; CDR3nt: TGTGCCAGCAGTTTTTCGGGGGGCACAGATACGCAGTATTTT; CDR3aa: CASSFSGGTDTQYF
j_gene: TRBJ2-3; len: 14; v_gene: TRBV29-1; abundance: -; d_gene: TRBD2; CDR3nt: TGCAGCGTTTCGGGACTAGTGAACACAGATACGCAGTATTTT; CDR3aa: CSVSGLVNTDTQYF
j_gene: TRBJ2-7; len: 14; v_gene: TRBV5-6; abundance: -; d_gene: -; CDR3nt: TGTGCCAGCAGCTTCAGCCCCGACAGGTACGAGCAGTACTTC; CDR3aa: CASSFSPDRYEQYF
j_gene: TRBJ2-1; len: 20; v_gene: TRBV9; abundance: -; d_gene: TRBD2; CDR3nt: TGTGCCAGCAGCTCCCACTCCTCGGGGACTAGCGGGTTCCCCTACAATGAGCAGTTCTTC; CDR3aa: CASSSHSSGTSGFPYNEQFF